A selection of T cell receptor beta chains follows, all from one sample in a study of T cell responses to AZD1222 COVID-19 vaccine. Profiling relied on immunoSEQ multiplex PCR, and the TCRdb table lists in-frame clones only, not all of them. The repertoire includes 150,000 to 200,000 clones, about 92% of them detected once, and approximately 4% sits in the top ten. The sequences come from peripheral blood, collected on day 0 of AZD1222 vaccination. The receptors shown here come from an adult in good health. CDR3s include the opening cysteine and the closing phenylalanine or tryptophan. D genes are given only for firm matches. The listing skips clone size in some rows; elsewhere it reads once, few, many or a size class.

d_call j_call cdr3_length v_call clone_size cdr3_nt cdr3_aa
NA TRBJ1-2 12 TRBV28 NA TGTGCCAGCATGAGGGAAACCTATGGCTACACCTTC CASMRETYGYTF
NA TRBJ1-2 17 TRBV24-1 NA TGTGCCACCAGTGATTTGGGTACCGGATTAGCTAACTATGGCTACACCTTC CATSDLGTGLANYGYTF
TRBD2 TRBJ2-2 15 TRBV5-1 NA TGCGCCAGTAATAGAGGACTAGTCGAGACCGGGGAGCTGTTTTTT CASNRGLVETGELFF
NA TRBJ1-2 14 TRBV6-5 NA TGTGCCAGCACCCCTAAAGGAGGGGTCTATGGCTACACCTTC CASTPKGGVYGYTF
TRBD1 TRBJ1-1 15 TRBV19 NA TGTGCCAGTAGTATTAAGACAGGGTTGCCAACTGAAGCTTTCTTT CASSIKTGLPTEAFF
TRBD1 TRBJ1-1 13 TRBV5-4 few TGTGCCGGACAGGTCTACGTGAACACTGAAGCTTTCTTT CAGQVYVNTEAFF
TRBD1 TRBJ1-6 14 TRBV7-9 NA TGTGCCAGCAGCCTGGACAGGTATAATTCACCCCTCCACTTT CASSLDRYNSPLHF
NA TRBJ2-1 14 TRBV7-9 NA TGTGCCAGCAGCTTAGGCACAGTCTACAATGAGCAGTTCTTC CASSLGTVYNEQFF
NA TRBJ1-1 16 TRBV10-3 NA TGTGCCATCAGTGCGACGCCGCGTGGGAGGGGCACTGAAGCTTTCTTT CAISATPRGRGTEAFF
NA TRBJ1-3 14 TRBV5-4 few TGTGCCAGCAGGCCGGACTTGACTGGAAACACCATATATTTT CASRPDLTGNTIYF
TRBD1 TRBJ1-1 15 TRBV7-9 NA TGTGCCAGCAGCTTGGGGACAGGGGGTAACACTGAAGCTTTCTTT CASSLGTGGNTEAFF
NA TRBJ1-3 15 TRBV7-9 NA TGTGCCAGCGGAGGAGAGGGGGGCGGTCAAAACACCATATATTTT CASGGEGGGQNTIYF
NA TRBJ1-2 14 TRBV4-2 NA TGTGCCAGCAGCCAAGCTACAGGACTGACGGGCTACACCTTC CASSQATGLTGYTF
NA TRBJ2-3 8 TRBV9 NA TGTGCCGGAGGCTCGCCGTATTTT CAGGSPYF
NA TRBJ1-5 13 TRBV5-6 NA TGTGCCAGCAGCTTGGGGCACCTTCAGCCCCAGCATTTT CASSLGHLQPQHF
NA TRBJ1-2 13 TRBV27 once TGTGCCAGCAGTTTAGGGGGGTTCTATGGCTACACCTTC CASSLGGFYGYTF
NA TRBJ2-7 17 TRBV3-1/TRBV3-2 NA TGTGCCAGCAGCCCCGACCCCAGGCAGGGCCCGATGTACGAGCAGTACTTC CASSPDPRQGPMYEQYF